The 15 T cell receptor beta chains in this list originate from one sample, sequenced in a study of identical twins. TCRdb reprocessed the 5' RACE reads with MiXCR, giving one entry per CDR3 protein. The sample has about 790,000 distinct CDR3 sequences; around a sixth are singletons. Another study also made use of these data, one on T cells expressing NK-cell markers.

Input material: PBMCs. The receptors here all came from a woman aged 18-29 years in good health.

The chain combines TRBV5-6 with TRBJ2-3; maybe TRBD1 (5 bases). This CDR3 has 14 amino acids. Germline-derived CDR1 and CDR2 are SGHDT and YYEEEE. Trimming took 3 bases from V and 6 from J, leaving 14 bases between them. CDR3 protein: CASSSGRRADTQYF. The CDR3, as DNA: TGTGCCAGCAGCTCTGGGCGCAGGGCTGATACGCAGTATTTT.

The table lists this clonotype with a few counts. Here the CDR3 DNA reads TGCGCCAGCAGCTTGGGACCTAGCGGGGGATACGAGCAGTACTTC. It encodes CASSLGPSGGYEQYF. The chain carries TRBV5-1 and TRBJ2-7; 10 bases map to TRBD2. The CDR3 spans 15 residues. The junction had 4 bases not matched to a gene; V was cut back by 0 bases and J by 4 bases. Germline values: CDR1 SGHRS, CDR2 YFSETQ.

This chain links TRBV4-1 with TRBJ2-1; D possibly corresponds to TRBD1 (6 bases). The CDR3 is 16 residues long. The germline V and J ends were trimmed by 2 bases and 5 bases, with 16 bases remaining between them. Germline V gene sequence: CDR1 MGHRA, CDR2 YSYEKL. CDR3 nucleotides: TGCGCCAGCAGCCAACCTCACGTGGACAGAGACAATGAGCAGTTCTTC. Amino acid sequence: CASSQPHVDRDNEQFF.

This clonotype was seen a handful of times. The V and J genes are TRBV6-1 and TRBJ2-7; D is ambiguous. Per the germline V gene, CDR1 is MNHNS and CDR2 is SASEGT. The CDR3 runs 13 residues. The V and J ends lost 7 bases and 3 bases respectively, with 13 bases between them. The DNA of the CDR3 is TGTGCCAGCACCTCTCCTAAGATCTACGAGCAGTACTTC. This sequence encodes CASTSPKIYEQYF.

This clonotype has a count of ten or more. The V gene is TRBV6-4, the J gene TRBJ2-3, with D uncertain. V was clipped by 3 bases and J by 1 base, with 5 bases between them. Germline V gene data show CDR1 as MRHNA and CDR2 as SNTAGT. The CDR3 sequence is 13 residues long. The CDR3 region is CASSESGTDTQYF. The CDR3 nucleotides read TGTGCCAGCAGTGAAAGCGGCACAGATACGCAGTATTTT.

The V call is TRBV6-5, the J call TRBJ1-1, with D perhaps matching TRBD1 (5 bases). The V gene's germline CDR1 is MNHEY and CDR2 SVGAGI. The CDR3 loop spans 12 amino acids. Trimming left V 2 bases short and J 7 bases short, with 8 bases between. The CDR3 nucleotides read TGTGCCAGCAGTTACGCGAGGGGTGAAGCTTTCTTT. It specifies CASSYARGEAFF.

The chain combines TRBV29-1 with TRBJ2-7; no reliable D call. The V gene lost 5 bases and the J gene lost 6 bases, with 14 bases spanning the gap. The CDR3 extends over 12 amino acids. CDR1 SQVTM and CDR2 ANQGSEA come from the germline V gene. CDR3 protein: CSVLGLDVEQYF. DNA of the CDR3: TGCAGCGTTCTTGGCCTGGATGTCGAGCAGTACTTC.

This clonotype occurred a few times. V gene TRBV20-1 combines with J gene TRBJ1-5, with 8 positions matching TRBD1. The CDR3 has 13 residues. The V and J ends lost 6 bases and 8 bases, in that order; junction bases with no gene match: 9. CDR1 is DFQATT and CDR2 is SNEGSKA in the germline V gene (reference sequence). The CDR3 DNA is TGCAGTGCAGAAGGACAGGGCCTAGAGCCCCAGCATTTT. Translating it yields CSAEGQGLEPQHF.

The gene calls are TRBV3-1 and TRBJ2-2; 10 nucleotides align to TRBD2. V was clipped by 4 bases and J by 0 bases; unmatched bases: 2. The CDR3 sequence is 16 residues long. The V gene's germline CDR1 is LGHDT and CDR2 YNNKEL (reference sequence). The DNA for the CDR3 is TGTGCCAGCAGCCCCACTAGCGGGACGAACACCGGGGAGCTGTTTTTT. Protein: CASSPTSGTNTGELFF. Full variable domain (remainder filled in from reference TRBV3-1 and TRBJ2-2): DTAVSQTPKYLVTQMGNDKSIKCEQNLGHDTMYWYKQDSKKFLKIMFSYNNKELIINETVPNRFSPKSPDKAHLNLHINSLELGDSAVYFCASSPTSGTNTGELFFGEGSRLTVL.

The genes are TRBV7-9 and TRBJ2-3, with TRBD2 matching 10 bases. The CDR3 runs to 16 residues. Germline values: CDR1 SEHNR, CDR2 FQNEAQ (reference sequence). V lost 0 bases, J lost 4 bases, and 4 bases stayed unmatched. The DNA of the CDR3 is TGTGCCAGCAGCTTAGCAAGCGGGAGGGCCCCAGATACGCAGTATTTT. This gives the protein CASSLASGRAPDTQYF.

This clonotype came up a few times. The chain joins TRBV20-1 to TRBJ2-2; 14 positions agree with TRBD2. After removal of 3 bases from V and 2 bases from J, the junction contained 2 bases not matched to a gene. Germline lookup yields CDR1 DFQATT and CDR2 SNEGSKA (reference sequence). The CDR3 totals 16 residues. CDR3: CSARGTSGSNTGELFF. The CDR3 DNA sequence: TGCAGTGCTAGGGGGACTAGCGGGAGCAACACCGGGGAGCTGTTTTTT.

The rearrangement joins TRBV10-3 to TRBJ2-2; D call uncertain. Germline lookup yields CDR1 ENHRY and CDR2 SYGVKD. The CDR3 is 13 residues long. V lost 10 bases and J lost 0, with 9 bases in between. The CDR3 region is CATLTPNTGELFF. CDR3 bases: TGTGCCACCCTGACACCGAACACCGGGGAGCTGTTTTTT.

The J gene is TRBJ2-4, the V gene TRBV18; D uncertain. The CDR3 loop spans 13 amino acids. V was cut by 4 bases and J by 5 bases, with 9 bases left in between. Germline CDR1 is KGHSH and CDR2 is LQKENI. CDR3 in DNA: TGTGCCAGCTCACTATCTCAGGAAAACATTCAGTACTTC. Translated: CASSLSQENIQYF.

There are many counts of this clonotype. This chain joins TRBV6-5 and TRBJ1-1; 8 positions agree with TRBD1. The CDR3 is 14 amino acids. Germline V gives CDR1 MNHEY, CDR2 SVGAGI. V was pared by 2 bases and J by 4 bases, with 3 bases of the junction left unmatched. The CDR3 DNA is TGTGCCAGCAGTTACCCCGGGACAGGCACTGAAGCTTTCTTT. Protein sequence: CASSYPGTGTEAFF.

This clonotype was seen a few times. This rearrangement joins TRBV9 to TRBJ2-3, with D possibly called TRBD1 or TRBD2 (5 bases each). This CDR3 region has 15 residues. Germline loops: CDR1 SGDLS, CDR2 YYNGEE. V dropped 4 bases and J dropped 0 bases, with 12 bases sitting between them. CDR3 sequence reads: CASSWGSTSTDTQYF. Here the CDR3 DNA reads TGTGCCAGCAGCTGGGGGTCCACTAGCACAGATACGCAGTATTTT.